These 5 T cell receptor beta chains were sequenced from one sample in a study of cytomegalovirus exposure and HLA in healthy donors. A multiplex PCR was run with 60 Vbeta primers and 13 Jbeta primers. Here immunoSEQ multiplex PCR was the method, and the copy in TCRdb shows in-frame clones only, minus some. The sample records about 100,000 clones, 79% being singletons. The specimen was PBMCs. Receptors were obtained from a female donor in good health and CMV-seropositive.

V and J are TRBV5-1 and TRBJ2-7; 9 nucleotides line up with TRBD1. Trimming at V came to 4 bases and at J to 5 bases, leaving 7 bases not matched to a gene. This CDR3 is 14 amino acids long. The germline gives CDR1 SGHRS, CDR2 YFSETQ. The CDR3 region is CASSQGQGVDEQYF. DNA of the CDR3: TGCGCCAGCAGCCAGGGACAGGGAGTCGACGAGCAGTACTTC.

The chain recombines TRBV6-5 with TRBJ2-1, with 11 bases identical to TRBD2. The germline gives CDR1 MNHEY, CDR2 SVGAGI. V dropped 2 bases and J dropped 3; count of bases not matched to a gene: 3. This CDR3 has 16 amino acids. The CDR3 DNA is TGTGCCAGCAGTTACAGGCTAGCGGGGGGCTACAATGAGCAGTTCTTC. Protein sequence: CASSYRLAGGYNEQFF.

There are a few counts of this clone. The rearrangement joins TRBV5-1 to TRBJ1-1; unclear D gene. There are 15 residues in the CDR3. The germline V and J ends were trimmed by 4 bases and 2 bases, with 15 bases remaining between them. Germline values: CDR1 SGHRS, CDR2 YFSETQ. CDR3 protein: CASSLNWGANTEAFF. The CDR3 region has the DNA TGCGCCAGCAGCCTGAATTGGGGAGCTAACACTGAAGCTTTCTTT.

V gene TRBV2 combines with J gene TRBJ2-3; weak D call: TRBD2 (6 bases). Germline CDR1 and CDR2: SNHLY and FYNNEI. The CDR3 is made up of 16 amino acids. Trimming pared 4 bases from V and 0 bases from J, leaving 14 bases between. The CDR3 spells CASSGMGGASTDTQYF. CDR3 sequence (DNA): TGTGCCAGCAGTGGGATGGGGGGAGCCAGCACAGATACGCAGTATTTT.

The chain links TRBV6-4 to TRBJ1-3, with 7 bases that match TRBD1. CDR1 and CDR2 (germline): MRHNA, SNTAGT. After removal of 6 bases from V and 1 base from J, the junction contained 9 bases not matched to a gene. This CDR3 contains 16 residues. This CDR3 reads CASRVNRGGSGNTIYF. CDR3 bases: TGTGCCAGCAGGGTAAACAGGGGCGGGTCTGGAAACACCATATATTTT.